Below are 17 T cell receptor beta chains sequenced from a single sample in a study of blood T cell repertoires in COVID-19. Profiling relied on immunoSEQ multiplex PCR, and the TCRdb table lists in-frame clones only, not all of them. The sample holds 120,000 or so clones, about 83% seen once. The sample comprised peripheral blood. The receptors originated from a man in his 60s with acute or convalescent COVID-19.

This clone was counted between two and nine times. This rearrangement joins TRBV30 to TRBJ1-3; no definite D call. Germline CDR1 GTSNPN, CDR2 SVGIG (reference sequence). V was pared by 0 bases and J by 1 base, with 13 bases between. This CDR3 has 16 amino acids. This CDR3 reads CAWSVMGAGSGNTIYF. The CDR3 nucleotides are TGTGCCTGGAGTGTAATGGGAGCCGGGTCTGGAAACACCATATATTTT.

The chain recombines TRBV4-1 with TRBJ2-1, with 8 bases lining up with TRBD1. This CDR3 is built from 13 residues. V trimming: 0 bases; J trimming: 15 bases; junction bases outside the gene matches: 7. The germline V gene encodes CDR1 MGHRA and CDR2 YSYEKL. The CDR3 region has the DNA TGCGCCAGCAGCCAAGATAATGGCAGGGGGCGGTTCTTC. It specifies CASSQDNGRGRFF.

For the CDR3, the DNA is TGCGCCAGCAGCTTCACACAGGGGGCTCGGGTGAGCACTGAAGCTTTCTTT. Protein: CASSFTQGARVSTEAFF. V usage is TRBV5-1 and J usage is TRBJ1-1; 9 bases map to TRBD1. V was pared by 2 bases and J by 4 bases, with 12 bases of the junction left unmatched. The CDR3 length is 17 residues. Germline V gene lookup returns CDR1 SGHRS and CDR2 YFSETQ.

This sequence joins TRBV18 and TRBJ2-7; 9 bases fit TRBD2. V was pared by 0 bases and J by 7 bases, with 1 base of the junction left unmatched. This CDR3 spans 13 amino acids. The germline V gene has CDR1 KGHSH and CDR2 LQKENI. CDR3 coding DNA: TGTGCCAGCTCACCACCGGGACTAGCTGAGCAGTACTTC. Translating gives CASSPPGLAEQYF. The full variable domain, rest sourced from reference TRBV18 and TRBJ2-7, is NAGVMQNPRHLVRRRGQEARLRCSPMKGHSHVYWYRQLPEEGLKFMVYLQKENIIDESGMPKERFSAEFPKEGPSILRIQQVVRGDSAAYFCASSPPGLAEQYFGPGTRLTVT.

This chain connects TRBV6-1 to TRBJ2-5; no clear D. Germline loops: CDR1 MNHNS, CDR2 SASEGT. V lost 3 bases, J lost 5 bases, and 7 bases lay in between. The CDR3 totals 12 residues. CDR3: CASSDVLETQYF. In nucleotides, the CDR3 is TGTGCCAGCAGTGACGTACTTGAGACCCAGTACTTC.

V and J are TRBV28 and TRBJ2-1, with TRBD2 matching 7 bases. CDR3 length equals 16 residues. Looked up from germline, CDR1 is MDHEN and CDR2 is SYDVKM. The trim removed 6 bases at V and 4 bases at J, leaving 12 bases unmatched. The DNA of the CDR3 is TGTGCCAGCAGGGAGAGTGGTAGCGGGCCGTACAATGAGCAGTTCTTC. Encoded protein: CASRESGSGPYNEQFF.

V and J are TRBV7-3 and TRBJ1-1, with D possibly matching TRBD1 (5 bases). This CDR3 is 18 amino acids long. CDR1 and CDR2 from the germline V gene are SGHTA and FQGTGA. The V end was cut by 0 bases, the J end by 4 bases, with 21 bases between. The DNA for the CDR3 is TGTGCCAGCAGCTTAACTGGCGGGGGAGCCAACCTGGGCACTGAAGCTTTCTTT. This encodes CASSLTGGGANLGTEAFF.

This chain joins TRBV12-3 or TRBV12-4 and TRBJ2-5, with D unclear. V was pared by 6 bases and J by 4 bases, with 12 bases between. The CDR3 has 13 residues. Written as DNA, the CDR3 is TGTGCCAGCAGCCCAGCGCTCTTAGAGACCCAGTACTTC. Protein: CASSPALLETQYF.

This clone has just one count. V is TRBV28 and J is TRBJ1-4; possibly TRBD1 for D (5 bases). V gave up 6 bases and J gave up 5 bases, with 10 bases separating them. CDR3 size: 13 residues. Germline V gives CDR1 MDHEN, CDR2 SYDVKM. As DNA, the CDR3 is TGTGCCAGCAGCAGACAGCTCAATGAAAAACTGTTTTTT. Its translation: CASSRQLNEKLFF.

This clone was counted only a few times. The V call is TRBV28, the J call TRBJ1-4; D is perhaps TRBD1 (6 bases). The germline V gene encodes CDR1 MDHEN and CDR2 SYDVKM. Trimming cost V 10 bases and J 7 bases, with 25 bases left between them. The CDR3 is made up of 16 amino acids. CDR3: CATTLGGGQGTEKLFF. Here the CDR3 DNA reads TGTGCCACCACCCTCGGCGGGGGACAAGGGACTGAAAAACTGTTTTTT.

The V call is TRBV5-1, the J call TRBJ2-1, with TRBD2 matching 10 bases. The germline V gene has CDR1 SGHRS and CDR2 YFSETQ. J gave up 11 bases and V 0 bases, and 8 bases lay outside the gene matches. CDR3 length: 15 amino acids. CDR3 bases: TGCGCCAGCAGCTTGGCCATAACTAGCGGGACACAGCAGTTCTTC. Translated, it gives CASSLAITSGTQQFF.

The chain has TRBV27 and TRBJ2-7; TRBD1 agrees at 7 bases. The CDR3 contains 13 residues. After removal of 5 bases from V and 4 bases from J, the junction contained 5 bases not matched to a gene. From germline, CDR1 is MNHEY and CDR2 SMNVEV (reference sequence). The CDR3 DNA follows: TGTGCCAGCAGTATTTCAGGGGGTTACGAGCAGTACTTC. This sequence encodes CASSISGGYEQYF.

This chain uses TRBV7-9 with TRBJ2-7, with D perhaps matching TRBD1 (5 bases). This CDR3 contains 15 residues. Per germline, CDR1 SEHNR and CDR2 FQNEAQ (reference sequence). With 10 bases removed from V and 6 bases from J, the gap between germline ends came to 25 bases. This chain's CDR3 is CATETATRGSFEQYF. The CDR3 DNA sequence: TGTGCCACTGAGACAGCTACGAGAGGATCGTTCGAGCAGTACTTC. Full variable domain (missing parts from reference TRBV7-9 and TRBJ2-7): DTGVSQNPRHKITKRGQNVTFRCDPISEHNRLYWYRQTLGQGPEFLTYFQNEAQLEKSRLLSDRFSAERPKGSFSTLEIQRTEQGDSAMYLCATETATRGSFEQYFGPGTRLTVT.

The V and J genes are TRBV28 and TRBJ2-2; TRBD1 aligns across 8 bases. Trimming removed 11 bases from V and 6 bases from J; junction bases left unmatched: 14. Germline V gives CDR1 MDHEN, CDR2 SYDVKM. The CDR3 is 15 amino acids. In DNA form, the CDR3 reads TGTGCCGCCTTGGGGGCAGGGGGCATCGCCGGGGAGCTGTTTTTT. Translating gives CAALGAGGIAGELFF.

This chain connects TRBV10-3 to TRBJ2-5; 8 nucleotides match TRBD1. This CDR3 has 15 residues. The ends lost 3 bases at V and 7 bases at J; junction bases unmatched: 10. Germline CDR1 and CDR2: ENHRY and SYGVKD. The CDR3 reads CAISDRQGRARTQYF. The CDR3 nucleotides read TGTGCCATCAGTGATCGACAGGGGCGCGCGAGGACCCAGTACTTC.

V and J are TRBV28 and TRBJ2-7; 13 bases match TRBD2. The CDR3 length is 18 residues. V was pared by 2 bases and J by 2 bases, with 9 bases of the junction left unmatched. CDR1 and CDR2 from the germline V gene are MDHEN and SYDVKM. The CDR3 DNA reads TGTGCCAGCAGTTTACCGACTAGCGGGAGGACGAGCACCTACGAGCAGTACTTC. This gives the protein CASSLPTSGRTSTYEQYF. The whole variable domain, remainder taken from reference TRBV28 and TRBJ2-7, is DVKVTQSSRYLVKRTGEKVFLECVQDMDHENMFWYRQDPGLGLRLIYFSYDVKMKEKGDIPEGYSVSREKKERFSLILESASTNQTSMYLCASSLPTSGRTSTYEQYFGPGTRLTVT.

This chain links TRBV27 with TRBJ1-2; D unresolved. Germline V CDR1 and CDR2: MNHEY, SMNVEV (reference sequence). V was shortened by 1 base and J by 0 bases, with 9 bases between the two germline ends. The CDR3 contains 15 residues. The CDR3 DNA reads TGTGCCAGCAGTTTATACGCGATAGCTAACTATGGCTACACCTTC. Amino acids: CASSLYAIANYGYTF.